The rows below give T cell receptor beta chains drawn from one sample of a study of blood T cell repertoires in COVID-19. Repertoires were generated with immunoSEQ multiplex PCR, while TCRdb's copy carries only in-frame clones and drops some. The sample has roughly 300,000 clones, 70% to 85% seen once; the top ten hold roughly 1.5%. The sequenced sample was peripheral blood. Source of these receptors: a human donor with COVID-19, enrolled during active disease. The donor label of this sample is uncertain. CDR3s include the opening cysteine and the closing phenylalanine or tryptophan. A D gene is named only where the DNA matches it firmly. The size entry is marked missing in some rows and otherwise reads once, few, many or a size class.

v_call	d_call	j_call	clone_size	cdr3_nt	cdr3_aa
TRBV5-4	TRBD1	TRBJ1-2	-	TGTGCCAGCAGCCCCGGGACAGTCTATGGCTACACCTTC	CASSPGTVYGYTF
TRBV28	-	TRBJ1-5	-	TGTGCCAGCACCGCCGACAGGCTAGACAATCAGCCCCAGCATTTT	CASTADRLDNQPQHF
TRBV2	-	TRBJ1-5	-	TGTGCCAGCAGGGAGGGGACCGTGCCTAAACCCCAGCATTTT	CASREGTVPKPQHF
TRBV21-1	-	TRBJ2-7	-	TGTGCCAGCAGCAACCCACGGGACAGGGGCTACGAGCAGTACTTC	CASSNPRDRGYEQYF
TRBV7-3	-	TRBJ2-3	-	TGTGCCAGCAGCTTAACAACGGCGGGACCGGATACGCAGTATTTT	CASSLTTAGPDTQYF
TRBV24-1	TRBD2	TRBJ2-7	-	TGTGCCACCAGTGACCGGACTAGCGGGAGCTCCTACGAGCAGTACTTC	CATSDRTSGSSYEQYF
TRBV29-1	-	TRBJ2-7	-	TGCAGCGTTGAAGGGATTCCTAGTGAGCAGTACTTC	CSVEGIPSEQYF
TRBV27	TRBD1	TRBJ1-5	-	TGTGCCAGCAGTCGACAGGGGGGCAGCAATCAGCCCCAGCATTTT	CASSRQGGSNQPQHF
TRBV21-1	-	TRBJ2-1	-	TGTGCCAGCAGCTGTAGCGGGAGGATCTCCTACAATGAGCAGTTCTTC	CASSCSGRISYNEQFF
TRBV28	-	TRBJ1-5	-	TGTGCCAGCAGTTTAGCAGGGGCCGGTCAGCCCCAGCATTTT	CASSLAGAGQPQHF
TRBV9	-	TRBJ2-4	-	TGTGCCAGCAGCTCCCCCAGCGGGCGCCAAAACATTCAGTACTTC	CASSSPSGRQNIQYF
TRBV5-8	-	TRBJ2-7	-	TGTGCCAGCAGGGAAGGAGGCTACGAGCAGTACTTC	CASREGGYEQYF
TRBV12-3/TRBV12-4	TRBD2	TRBJ2-7	-	TGTGCCAGCAGCAGGACTAGCATGGGCGAGCAGTACTTC	CASSRTSMGEQYF
TRBV24-1	TRBD2	TRBJ2-7	-	TGTGCCACCAGTGATGCGGGAGGGTTGTCTGGCGAGCAGTACTTC	CATSDAGGLSGEQYF
TRBV5-1	TRBD1	TRBJ1-5	-	TGCGCCAGCAGCTTGGGACAGGGCGGCAATCAGCCCCAGCATTTT	CASSLGQGGNQPQHF
TRBV7-2	-	TRBJ1-6	-	TGTGCCAGCAGCACCCACGGACAGTATAATTCACCCCTCCACTTT	CASSTHGQYNSPLHF
TRBV19	TRBD2	TRBJ2-7	-	TGTGCCAGTAAGCGGGAGGGCTCCTACGAGCAGTACTTC	CASKREGSYEQYF
TRBV29-1	-	TRBJ1-1	-	TGCAGCGTTGATTTGGGGGGGAGGAACACTGAAGCTTTCTTT	CSVDLGGRNTEAFF
TRBV3-1/TRBV3-2	TRBD1	TRBJ1-4	once	TGTGCCAGCACACAGGGGCAGCTTAATGAAAAACTGTTTTTT	CASTQGQLNEKLFF
TRBV5-1	TRBD2	TRBJ2-3	few	TGCGCCAGCAGCTTTTCTGCTAGCGGGGGGGGCACAGATACGCAGTATTTT	CASSFSASGGGTDTQYF
TRBV29-1	TRBD1	TRBJ2-7	-	TGCAGCGTTGCCGGGACAGGGTTAGACGAGCAGTACTTC	CSVAGTGLDEQYF
TRBV30	TRBD1	TRBJ1-1	-	TGTGCCTGGGACAGGGGTACGAACACTGAAGCTTTCTTT	CAWDRGTNTEAFF